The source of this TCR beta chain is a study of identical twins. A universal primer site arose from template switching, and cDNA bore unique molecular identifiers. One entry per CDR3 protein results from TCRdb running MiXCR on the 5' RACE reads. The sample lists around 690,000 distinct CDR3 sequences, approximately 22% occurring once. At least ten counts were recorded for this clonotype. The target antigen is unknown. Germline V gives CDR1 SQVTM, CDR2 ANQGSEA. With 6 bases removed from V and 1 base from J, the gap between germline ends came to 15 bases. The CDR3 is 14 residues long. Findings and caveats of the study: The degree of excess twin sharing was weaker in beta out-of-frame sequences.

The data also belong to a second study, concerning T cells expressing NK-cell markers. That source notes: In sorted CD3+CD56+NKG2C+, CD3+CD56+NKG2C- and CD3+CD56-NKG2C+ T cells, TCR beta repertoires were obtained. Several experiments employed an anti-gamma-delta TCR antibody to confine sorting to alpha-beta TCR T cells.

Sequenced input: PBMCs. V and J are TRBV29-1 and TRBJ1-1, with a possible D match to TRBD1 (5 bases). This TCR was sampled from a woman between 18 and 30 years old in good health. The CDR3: CSVAYRTPNTEAFF. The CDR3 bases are TGCAGCGTCGCCTACAGGACACCGAACACTGAAGCTTTCTTT. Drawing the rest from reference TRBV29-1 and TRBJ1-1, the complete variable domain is SAVISQKPSRDICQRGTSLTIQCQVDSQVTMMFWYRQQPGQSLTLIATANQGSEATYESGFVIDKFPISRPNLTFSTLTVSNMSPEDSSIYLCSVAYRTPNTEAFFGQGTRLTVV.